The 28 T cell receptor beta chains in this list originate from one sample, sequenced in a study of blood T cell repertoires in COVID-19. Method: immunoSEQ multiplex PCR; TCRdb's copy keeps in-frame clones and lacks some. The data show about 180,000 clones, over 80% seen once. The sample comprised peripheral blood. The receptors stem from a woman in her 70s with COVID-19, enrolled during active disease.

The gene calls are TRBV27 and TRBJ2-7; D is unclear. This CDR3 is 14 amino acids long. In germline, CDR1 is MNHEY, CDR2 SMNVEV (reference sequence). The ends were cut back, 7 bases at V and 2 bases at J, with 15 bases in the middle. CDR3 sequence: CASTSDGPPYEQYF. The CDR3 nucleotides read TGTGCCAGCACCAGTGATGGTCCCCCCTACGAGCAGTACTTC.

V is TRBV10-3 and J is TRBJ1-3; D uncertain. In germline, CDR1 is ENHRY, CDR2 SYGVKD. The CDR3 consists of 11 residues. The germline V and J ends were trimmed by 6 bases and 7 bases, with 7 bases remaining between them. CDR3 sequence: CAIRGVNTIYF. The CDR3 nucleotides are TGTGCCATCAGGGGCGTCAACACCATATATTTT.

Here the CDR3 reads CASSSPGRGGSNEQFF. Here the CDR3 DNA reads TGTGCCAGTAGCTCCCCCGGGAGGGGGGGGAGCAATGAGCAGTTCTTC. The gene calls are TRBV19 and TRBJ2-1; 8 positions match TRBD2. Unmatched junction bases numbered 13, after V lost 6 bases and J lost 6 bases. The CDR3 is made up of 16 amino acids. Germline CDR1 LNHDA, CDR2 SQIVND (reference sequence). Full variable domain (outside the CDR3, taken from reference TRBV19 and TRBJ2-1): DGGITQSPKYLFRKEGQNVTLSCEQNLNHDAMYWYRQDPGQGLRLIYYSQIVNDFQKGDIAEGYSVSREKKESFPLTVTSAQKNPTAFYLCASSSPGRGGSNEQFFGPGTRLTVL.

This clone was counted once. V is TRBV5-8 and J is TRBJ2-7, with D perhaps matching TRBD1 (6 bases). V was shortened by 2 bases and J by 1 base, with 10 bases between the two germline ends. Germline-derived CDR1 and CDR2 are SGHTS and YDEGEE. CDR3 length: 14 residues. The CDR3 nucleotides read TGTGCCAGCAGCTTCAACAGGGTTTCCTACGAGCAGTACTTC. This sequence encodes CASSFNRVSYEQYF.

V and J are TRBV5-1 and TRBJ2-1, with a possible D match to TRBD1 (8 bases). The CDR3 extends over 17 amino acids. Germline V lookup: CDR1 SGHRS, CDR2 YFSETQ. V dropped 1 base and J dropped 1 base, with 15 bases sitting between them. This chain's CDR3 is CASSLTEQGGSYNEQFF. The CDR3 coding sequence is TGCGCCAGCAGCTTGACCGAACAGGGGGGGTCCTACAATGAGCAGTTCTTC.

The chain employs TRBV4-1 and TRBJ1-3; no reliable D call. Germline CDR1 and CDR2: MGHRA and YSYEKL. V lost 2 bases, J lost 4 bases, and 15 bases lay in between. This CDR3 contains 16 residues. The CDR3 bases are TGCGCCAGCAGCCAAAGCCAAATAGTTCACGGAAACACCATATATTTT. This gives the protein CASSQSQIVHGNTIYF.

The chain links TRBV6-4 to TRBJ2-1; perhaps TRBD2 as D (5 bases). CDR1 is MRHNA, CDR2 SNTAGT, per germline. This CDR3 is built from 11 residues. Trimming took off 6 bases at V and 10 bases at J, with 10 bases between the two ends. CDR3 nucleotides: TGTGCCAGCAGACTAGTTTGGGAGCAGTTCTTC. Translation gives CASRLVWEQFF.

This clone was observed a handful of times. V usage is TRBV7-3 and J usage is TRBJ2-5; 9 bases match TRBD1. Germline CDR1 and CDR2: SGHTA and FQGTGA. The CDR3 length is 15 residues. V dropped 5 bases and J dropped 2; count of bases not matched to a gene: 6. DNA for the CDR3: TGTGCCAGCAGCCGAGGGACAGGGCCTCAAGAGACCCAGTACTTC. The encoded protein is CASSRGTGPQETQYF.

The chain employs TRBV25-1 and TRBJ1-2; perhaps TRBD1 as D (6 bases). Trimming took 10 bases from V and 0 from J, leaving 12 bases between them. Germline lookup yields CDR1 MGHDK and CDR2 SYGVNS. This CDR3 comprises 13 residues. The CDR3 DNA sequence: TGTGCCACCCTGGACAGAGCTAACTATGGCTACACCTTC. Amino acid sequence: CATLDRANYGYTF.

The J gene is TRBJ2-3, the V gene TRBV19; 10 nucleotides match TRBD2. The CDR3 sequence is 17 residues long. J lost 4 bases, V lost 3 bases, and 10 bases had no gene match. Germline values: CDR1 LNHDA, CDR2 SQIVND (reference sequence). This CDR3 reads CASSMSSGSIIADTQYF. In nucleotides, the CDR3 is TGTGCCAGTAGTATGTCTAGCGGGAGCATTATTGCAGATACGCAGTATTTT.

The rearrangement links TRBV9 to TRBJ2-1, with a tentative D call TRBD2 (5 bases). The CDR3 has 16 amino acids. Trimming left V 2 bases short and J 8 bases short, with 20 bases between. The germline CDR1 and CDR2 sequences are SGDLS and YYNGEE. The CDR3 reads CASSVPSHGVVHEQFF. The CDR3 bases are TGTGCCAGCAGCGTCCCAAGCCACGGGGTTGTGCATGAGCAGTTCTTC.

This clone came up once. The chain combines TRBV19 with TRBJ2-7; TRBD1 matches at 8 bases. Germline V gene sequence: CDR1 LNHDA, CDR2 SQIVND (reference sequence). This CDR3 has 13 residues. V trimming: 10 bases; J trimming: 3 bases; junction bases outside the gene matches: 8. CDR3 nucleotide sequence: TGTGCCACCTCAGGACAGGGAGTCTACGAGCAGTACTTC. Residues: CATSGQGVYEQYF. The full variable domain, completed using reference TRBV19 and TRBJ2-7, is DGGITQSPKYLFRKEGQNVTLSCEQNLNHDAMYWYRQDPGQGLRLIYYSQIVNDFQKGDIAEGYSVSREKKESFPLTVTSAQKNPTAFYLCATSGQGVYEQYFGPGTRLTVT.

CDR3 sequence: CASSLRISGSSDTQYF. The CDR3 DNA follows: TGTGCCAGCAGCTTGAGGATTAGCGGGAGTTCAGATACGCAGTATTTT. The V and J genes are TRBV7-2 and TRBJ2-3; 9 positions agree with TRBD2. Trimming removed 3 bases from V and 4 bases from J; junction bases left unmatched: 8. This CDR3 region has 16 residues. Germline CDR1 SGHTA, CDR2 FQGNSA.

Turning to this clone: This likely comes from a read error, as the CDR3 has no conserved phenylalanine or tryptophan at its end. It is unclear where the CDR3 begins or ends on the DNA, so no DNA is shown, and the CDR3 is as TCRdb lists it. The CDR3 spells CARPRASTGSRDFRCM. The chain employs TRBV19 and TRBJ1-1. 16 amino acids form the CDR3, both terminal residues included. The germline V gene has CDR1 LNHDA and CDR2 SQIVND (reference sequence).

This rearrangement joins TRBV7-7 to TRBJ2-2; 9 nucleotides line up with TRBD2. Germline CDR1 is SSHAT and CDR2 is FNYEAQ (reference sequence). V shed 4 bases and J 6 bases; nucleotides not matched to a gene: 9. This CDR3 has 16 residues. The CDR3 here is CASSSRAGGPPGELFF. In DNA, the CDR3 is TGTGCCAGCAGCTCAAGGGCGGGAGGGCCGCCCGGGGAGCTGTTTTTT.

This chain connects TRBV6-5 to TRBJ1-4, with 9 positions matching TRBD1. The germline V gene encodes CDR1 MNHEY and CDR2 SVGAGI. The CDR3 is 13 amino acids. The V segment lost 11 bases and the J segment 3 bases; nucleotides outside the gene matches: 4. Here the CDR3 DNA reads TGTGCCGGAAGACAGGGGGCTAATGAAAAACTGTTTTTT. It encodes CAGRQGANEKLFF.

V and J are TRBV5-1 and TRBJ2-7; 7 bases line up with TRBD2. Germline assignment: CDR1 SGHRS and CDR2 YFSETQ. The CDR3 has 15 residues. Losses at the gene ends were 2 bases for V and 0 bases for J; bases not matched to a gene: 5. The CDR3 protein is CASSFIAGYSYEQYF. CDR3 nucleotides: TGCGCCAGCAGCTTCATAGCGGGCTACTCCTACGAGCAGTACTTC.

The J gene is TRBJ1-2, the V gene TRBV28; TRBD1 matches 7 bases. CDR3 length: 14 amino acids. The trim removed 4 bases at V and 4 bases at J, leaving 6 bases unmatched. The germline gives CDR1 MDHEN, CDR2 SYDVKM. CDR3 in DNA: TGTGCCAGCAGTTACAGGGGCAAGAGCTATGGCTACACCTTC. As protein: CASSYRGKSYGYTF.

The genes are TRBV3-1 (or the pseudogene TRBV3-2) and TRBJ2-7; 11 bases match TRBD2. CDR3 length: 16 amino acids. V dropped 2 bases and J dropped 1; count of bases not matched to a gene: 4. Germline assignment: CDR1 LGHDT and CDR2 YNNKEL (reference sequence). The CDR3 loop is CASSQYTSGRSYEQYF. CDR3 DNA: TGTGCCAGCAGCCAATATACTAGCGGGAGATCCTACGAGCAGTACTTC.

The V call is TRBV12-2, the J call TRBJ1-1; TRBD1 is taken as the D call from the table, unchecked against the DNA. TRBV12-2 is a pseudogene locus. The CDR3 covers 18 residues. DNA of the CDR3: TGTGCAAGTCGCTCGGCGTTCCGGGACAGGGGGAAAAACACTGAAGCTTTCTTT. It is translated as CASRSAFRDRGKNTEAFF.

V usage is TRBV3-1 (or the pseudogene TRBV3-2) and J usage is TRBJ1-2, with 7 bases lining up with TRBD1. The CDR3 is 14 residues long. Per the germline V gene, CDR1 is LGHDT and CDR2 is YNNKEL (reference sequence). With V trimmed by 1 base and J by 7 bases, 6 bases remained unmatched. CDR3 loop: CASSQGEGAGGYTF. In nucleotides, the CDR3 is TGTGCCAGCAGCCAAGGCGAGGGGGCAGGTGGCTACACCTTC.

CDR3 region: CASSESTSGTQGAKNIQYF. In DNA, the CDR3 is TGCGCCAGCAGTGAGTCGACTAGCGGGACGCAGGGGGCCAAAAACATTCAGTACTTC. This rearrangement joins TRBV10-2 to TRBJ2-4; TRBD2 aligns across 11 bases. The CDR3 runs 19 residues. Germline assignment: CDR1 WSHSY and CDR2 SAAADI. The junction had 8 bases not matched to a gene; V was cut back by 0 bases and J by 1 base.

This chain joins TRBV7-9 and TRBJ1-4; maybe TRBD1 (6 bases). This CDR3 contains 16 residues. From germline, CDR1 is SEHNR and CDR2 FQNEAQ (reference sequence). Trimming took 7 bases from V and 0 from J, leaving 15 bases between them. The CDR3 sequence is CASNILGASTNEKLFF. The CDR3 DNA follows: TGTGCCAGCAATATATTGGGGGCTTCAACTAATGAAAAACTGTTTTTT.

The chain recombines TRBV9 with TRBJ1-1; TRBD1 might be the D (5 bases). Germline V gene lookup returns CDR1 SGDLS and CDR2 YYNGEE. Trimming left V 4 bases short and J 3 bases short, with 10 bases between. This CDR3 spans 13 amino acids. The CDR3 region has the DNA TGTGCCAGCAGCTATCTCAGGGACACTGAAGCTTTCTTT. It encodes CASSYLRDTEAFF.

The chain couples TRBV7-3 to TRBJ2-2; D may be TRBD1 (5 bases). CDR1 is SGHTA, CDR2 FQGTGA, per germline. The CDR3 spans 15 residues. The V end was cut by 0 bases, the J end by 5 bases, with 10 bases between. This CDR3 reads CASSLTGVGTGELFF. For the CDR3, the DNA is TGTGCCAGCAGCTTAACAGGGGTGGGGACCGGGGAGCTGTTTTTT.

The CDR3 loop reads CASSPPRPGQGSEAFF. The CDR3 nucleotides read TGTGCCAGCAGCCCCCCCCGGCCGGGACAGGGGTCTGAAGCTTTCTTT. The chain has TRBV11-2 and TRBJ1-1; TRBD1 agrees at 10 bases. The CDR3 extends over 16 amino acids. Germline CDR1 and CDR2: SGHAT and FQNNGV. V was clipped by 5 bases and J by 6 bases; unmatched bases: 12.

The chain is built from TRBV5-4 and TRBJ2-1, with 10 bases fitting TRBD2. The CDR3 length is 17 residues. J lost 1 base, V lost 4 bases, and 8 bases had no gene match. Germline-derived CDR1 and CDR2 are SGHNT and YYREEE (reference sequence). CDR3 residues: CASSPKGGLASYNEQFF. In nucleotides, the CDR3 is TGTGCCAGCAGCCCTAAAGGGGGACTAGCGTCCTACAATGAGCAGTTCTTC.

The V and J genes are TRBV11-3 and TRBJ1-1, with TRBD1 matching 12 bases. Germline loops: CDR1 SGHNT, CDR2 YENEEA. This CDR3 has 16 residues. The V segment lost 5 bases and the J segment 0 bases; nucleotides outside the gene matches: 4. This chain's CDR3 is CASSLGTGGMNTEAFF. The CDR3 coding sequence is TGTGCCAGCAGCCTGGGGACAGGGGGCATGAACACTGAAGCTTTCTTT.